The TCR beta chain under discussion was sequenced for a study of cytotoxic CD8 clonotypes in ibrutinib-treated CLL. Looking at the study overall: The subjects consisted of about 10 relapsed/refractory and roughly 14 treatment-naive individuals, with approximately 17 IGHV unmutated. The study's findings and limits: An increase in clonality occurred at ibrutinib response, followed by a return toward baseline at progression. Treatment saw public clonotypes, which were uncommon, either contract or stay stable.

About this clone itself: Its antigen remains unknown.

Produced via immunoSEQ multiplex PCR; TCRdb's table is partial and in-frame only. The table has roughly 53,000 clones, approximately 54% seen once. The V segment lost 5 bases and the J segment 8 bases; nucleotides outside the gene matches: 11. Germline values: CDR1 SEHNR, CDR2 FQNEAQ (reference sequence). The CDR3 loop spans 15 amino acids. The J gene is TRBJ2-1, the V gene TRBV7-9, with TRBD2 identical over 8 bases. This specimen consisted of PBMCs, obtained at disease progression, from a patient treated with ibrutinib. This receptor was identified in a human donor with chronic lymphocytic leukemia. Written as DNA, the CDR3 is TGTGCCAGCAGCCCAAGCGGGAGCGGGGAAGATGAGCAGTTCTTC. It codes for CASSPSGSGEDEQFF.